The next 11 T cell receptor beta chains were all read from a single sample in a study of CD8+ T cells in alopecia areata. As the sequencing template, cDNA was produced by extracting RNA and reverse transcribing it. Produced via immunoSEQ multiplex PCR; TCRdb's table is partial and in-frame only. This sample has 200,000 to 250,000 clones, with over 60% found just once. Treatment of the sample: oral pan-JAK inhibitor, 5-10 mg twice daily. The source was CD4+ T cells sorted from blood, collected at week 44, from a patient treated with tofacitinib. These receptors originate from a human donor with alopecia areata.

The CDR3 here is CSVERAGGQSDEQFF. The CDR3 bases are TGCAGCGTTGAACGAGCGGGGGGGCAAAGTGATGAGCAGTTCTTC. The chain couples TRBV29-1 to TRBJ2-1; TRBD2 matches 10 bases. V gave up 2 bases and J gave up 8 bases; unmatched junction bases: 9. CDR1 is SQVTM, CDR2 ANQGSEA, per germline. The CDR3 runs to 15 residues.

In this sample, this clone turned up a few times. The chain joins TRBV5-1 to TRBJ1-4; a weak D match, TRBD1 (5 bases). Germline V lookup: CDR1 SGHRS, CDR2 YFSETQ. The V gene lost 3 bases and the J gene lost 5 bases, with 17 bases spanning the gap. This CDR3 spans 16 amino acids. The CDR3 loop is CASSSGETATNEKLFF. The CDR3 coding sequence is TGCGCCAGCAGCTCGGGGGAGACAGCGACGAATGAAAAACTGTTTTTT.

The chain employs TRBV5-1 and TRBJ1-2, with 8 nucleotides matching TRBD1. V shed 4 bases, J shed 8 bases, and the junction held 13 bases outside the gene matches. CDR3 length equals 15 residues. The germline V gene encodes CDR1 SGHRS and CDR2 YFSETQ. DNA of the CDR3: TGCGCCAGCAGCCTCCGCGGACAGGGTTTGGAAGGCTACACCTTC. This sequence encodes CASSLRGQGLEGYTF.

The chain carries TRBV18 and TRBJ1-5; D possibly corresponds to TRBD1 (5 bases). Germline V gene sequence: CDR1 KGHSH, CDR2 LQKENI. Trimming removed 3 bases from V and 7 bases from J, with 13 bases in between. The CDR3 totals 14 residues. In DNA form, the CDR3 reads TGTGCCAGCTCACCGACAGTAGGTGGGCAGCCCCAGCATTTT. This encodes CASSPTVGGQPQHF.

The chain carries TRBV5-6 and TRBJ1-5; D is perhaps TRBD1 (5 bases). The CDR3 totals 14 residues. Germline V gene lookup returns CDR1 SGHDT and CDR2 YYEEEE. The V end was cut by 2 bases, the J end by 11 bases, with 17 bases between. CDR3 sequence (DNA): TGTGCCAGCAGCTTTAACGGGCCGGGGGGAGCCCAGCATTTT. Its protein product is CASSFNGPGGAQHF.

The gene calls are TRBV2 and TRBJ2-4, with D uncertain. The length of the CDR3 is 15 residues. V lost 3 bases to trimming and J lost 1 base, with 10 bases between them. CDR1 and CDR2 (germline): SNHLY, FYNNEI. As DNA, the CDR3 is TGTGCCAGCAGTGACAACCTTCCGGCCAAAAACATTCAGTACTTC. Translating it yields CASSDNLPAKNIQYF.

V and J are TRBV4-2 and TRBJ2-1, with 10 bases lining up with TRBD2. Per the germline V gene, CDR1 is LGHNA and CDR2 is YNFKEQ. Trimming cost V 1 base and J 8 bases; bases outside gene matches: 11. The CDR3 is 17 amino acids. CDR3 in amino acids: CASSQGSDSGGFYEQFF. In DNA, the CDR3 is TGTGCCAGCAGCCAAGGGAGCGATAGCGGGGGGTTTTATGAGCAGTTCTTC.

The genes are TRBV7-8 and TRBJ2-2; TRBD2 is a possible D gene (6 bases). This CDR3 comprises 14 residues. From germline, CDR1 is SGHVS and CDR2 FQNEAQ. V lost 7 bases to trimming and J lost 4 bases, with 13 bases between them. The CDR3 coding sequence is TGTGCCAGCACGGGGGACTTCACCACCGGGGAGCTGTTTTTT. Translated: CASTGDFTTGELFF. The whole variable domain, remainder taken from reference TRBV7-8 and TRBJ2-2, is GAGVSQSPRYKVAKRGQDVALRCDPISGHVSLFWYQQALGQGPEFLTYFQNEAQLDKSGLPSDRFFAERPEGSVSTLKIQRTQQEDSAVYLCASTGDFTTGELFFGEGSRLTVL.

The genes are TRBV29-1 and TRBJ1-1; D remains unclear. Germline assignment: CDR1 SQVTM and CDR2 ANQGSEA. Trimming took off 7 bases at V and 4 bases at J, with 19 bases between the two ends. CDR3 length: 14 amino acids. The CDR3 DNA is TGCAGCGCCAAAGTCACAACTCTGGGCACTGAAGCTTTCTTT. This sequence encodes CSAKVTTLGTEAFF.

This rearrangement joins TRBV30 to TRBJ2-3; D uncertain. V dropped 2 bases and J dropped 5 bases, with 14 bases sitting between them. The CDR3 sequence is 14 residues long. In germline, CDR1 is GTSNPN, CDR2 SVGIG (reference sequence). CDR3 amino acids: CAWSRMGSGDTQYF. In nucleotides, the CDR3 is TGTGCCTGGAGTCGAATGGGTTCTGGAGATACGCAGTATTTT.

The chain combines TRBV30 with TRBJ2-7, with D tentatively TRBD2 (6 bases). This CDR3 spans 13 amino acids. Trimming took 0 bases from V and 3 from J, leaving 9 bases between them. Germline assignment: CDR1 GTSNPN and CDR2 SVGIG (reference sequence). The DNA of the CDR3 is TGTGCCTGGAGTGTCCAGGGACTCTACGAGCAGTACTTC. Its protein is CAWSVQGLYEQYF. Using reference TRBV30 and TRBJ2-7 for the parts outside the CDR3, the full variable domain is SQTIHQWPATLVQPVGSPLSLECTVEGTSNPNLYWYRQAAGRGLQLLFYSVGIGQISSEVPQNLSASRPQDRQFILSSKKLLLSDSGFYLCAWSVQGLYEQYFGPGTRLTVT.